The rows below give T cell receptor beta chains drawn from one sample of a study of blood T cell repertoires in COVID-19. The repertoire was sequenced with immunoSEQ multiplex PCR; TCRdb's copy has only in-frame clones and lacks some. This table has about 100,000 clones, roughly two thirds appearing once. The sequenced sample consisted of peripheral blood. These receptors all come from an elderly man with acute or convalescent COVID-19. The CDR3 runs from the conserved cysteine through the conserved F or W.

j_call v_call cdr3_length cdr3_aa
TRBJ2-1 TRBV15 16 CATSMHREQLRNEQFF
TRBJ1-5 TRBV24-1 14 CATSETGRHQPQHF
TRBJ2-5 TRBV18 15 CASSPLPGLAETQYF
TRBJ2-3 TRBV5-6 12 CASSLAVDTQYF
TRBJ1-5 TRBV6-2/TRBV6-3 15 CASSYVGGGYQPQHF
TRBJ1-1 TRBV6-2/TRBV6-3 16 CASSYSRVSGNTEAFF
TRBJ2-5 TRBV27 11 CASSRGETQYF
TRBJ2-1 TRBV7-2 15 CASIKAGTSYNEQFF
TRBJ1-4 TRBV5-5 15 CASSPRQESGGKLFF
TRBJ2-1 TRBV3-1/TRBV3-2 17 CASSQVRTSGRHNEQFF
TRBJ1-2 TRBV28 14 CASSLSGDRDGYTF
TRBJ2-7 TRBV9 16 CASSVEADSLSYEQYF
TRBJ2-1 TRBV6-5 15 CASSSTGTGVNEQFF
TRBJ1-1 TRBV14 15 CASSQDRRGNTEAFF
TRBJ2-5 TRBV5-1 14 CASSLAGAQETQYF
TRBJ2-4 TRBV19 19 CASSIELAGEAAAKNIQYF
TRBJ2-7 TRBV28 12 CASFSVLGEQYF
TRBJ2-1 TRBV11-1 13 CASSLAGLNEQFF
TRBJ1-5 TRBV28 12 CASSLLNQPQHF
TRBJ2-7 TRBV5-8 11 CASSLGARLYF
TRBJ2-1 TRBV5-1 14 CASGPLQGFNEQFF
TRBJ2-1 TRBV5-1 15 CASSWGDAGRDEQFF
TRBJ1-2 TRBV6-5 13 CASSTGTGNGYTF
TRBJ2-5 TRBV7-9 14 CASSLVGATETQYF
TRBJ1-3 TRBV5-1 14 CASGDLQAGNTIYF
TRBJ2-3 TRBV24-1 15 CATSDRGRAGDTQYF
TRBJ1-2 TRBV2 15 CASSLMGEGAYGYTF
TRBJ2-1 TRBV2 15 CASSVGTGGPNEQFF
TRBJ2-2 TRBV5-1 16 CASSYVVAGESGELFF
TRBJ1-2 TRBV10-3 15 CAISLTGGAEEGYTF
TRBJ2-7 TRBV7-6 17 CASSSAPLTSGSGEQYF
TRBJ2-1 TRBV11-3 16 CASSPGRRELGNEQFF
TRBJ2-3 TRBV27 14 CASATRGEADTQYF
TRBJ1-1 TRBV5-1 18 CASSLGPTQGQMNTEAFF
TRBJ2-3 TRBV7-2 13 CASSLWDSHTQYF
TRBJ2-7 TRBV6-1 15 CASSESPTGSYEQYF
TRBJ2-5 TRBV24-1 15 CATSDAGTVAETQYF
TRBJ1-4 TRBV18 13 CASSDRVREKLFF
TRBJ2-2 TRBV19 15 CATGTSGLNTGELFF
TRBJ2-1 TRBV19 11 CASSIVDEQFF
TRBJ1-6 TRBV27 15 CASSPVGGYNSPLHF
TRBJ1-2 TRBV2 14 CASSEGSRSYGYTF
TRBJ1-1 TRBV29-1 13 CSVFRGMNTEAFF
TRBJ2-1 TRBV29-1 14 CSVLGTSGKNEQFF
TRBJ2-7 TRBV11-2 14 CASSFTSGIYEQYF
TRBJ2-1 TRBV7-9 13 CASKLADYNEQFF
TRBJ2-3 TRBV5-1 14 CASSSGTGTDTQYF
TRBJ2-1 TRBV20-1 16 CSASQPGLVGYNEQFF
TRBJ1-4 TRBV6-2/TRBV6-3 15 CASSRPSGANEKLFF
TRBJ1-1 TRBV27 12 CASSFGNTEAFF
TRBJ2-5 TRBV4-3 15 CASSPSTGRGGTQYF
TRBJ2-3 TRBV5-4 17 CASSLGRLAKSTDTQYF
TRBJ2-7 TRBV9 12 CASSGQGYEQYF
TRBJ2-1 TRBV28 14 CASSLGYSFSEQFF
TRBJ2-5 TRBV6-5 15 CASIPGQGARETQYF